These T cell receptor beta chains were read from a single sample in a study of graft-versus-host responses after intestinal transplantation. What these receptors recognize is not known. Generated by immunoSEQ multiplex PCR, the TCRdb table keeps only in-frame clones and is missing some. The top ten hold under 0.25% of the sample, which has about 47,000 clones, 85% to 95% seen once. Material: unstimulated CD8+ T cells sorted from spleen or lymph node cells, obtained before transplant. The receptors originated from a human donor who was the organ donor for an intestinal transplant. Both conserved end residues are part of each CDR3. The D gene is left open where the match is weak. Expanded clones get a size class; other rows say once, few or many, or leave the size out.

D gene,clone size,V gene,J gene,CDR3 protein,CDR3 DNA
NA,NA,TRBV27,TRBJ1-5,CASSSINQPQHF,TGTGCCAGCAGTTCAATCAATCAGCCCCAGCATTTT
TRBD1,once,TRBV27,TRBJ2-3,CASRQTGAAGDTQYF,TGTGCCAGCAGGCAGACAGGGGCAGCGGGAGATACGCAGTATTTT
TRBD1,NA,TRBV4-1,TRBJ2-7,CASSPSGTGVYEQYF,TGCGCCAGCAGCCCCTCCGGGACAGGGGTCTACGAGCAGTACTTC
TRBD1,NA,TRBV7-9,TRBJ1-2,CASSPGTGTNYGYTF,TGTGCCAGCAGCCCGGGGACAGGAACTAACTATGGCTACACCTTC
TRBD1,NA,TRBV13,TRBJ1-3,CASSPQGAGNTIYF,TGTGCCAGCAGCCCGCAGGGGGCTGGAAACACCATATATTTT
NA,NA,TRBV19,TRBJ2-1,CASSITLGQELIF,TGTGCCAGTAGTATAACACTGGGGCAGGAGCTAATCTTC
TRBD2,NA,TRBV6-5,TRBJ2-7,CASSSVMGGDYYEQYF,TGTGCCAGCAGTTCCGTGATGGGGGGGGACTACTACGAGCAGTACTTC
TRBD2,NA,TRBV27,TRBJ2-1,CASRTGTSGGEQFF,TGTGCCAGCAGAACCGGGACTAGCGGGGGGGAGCAGTTCTTC
NA,NA,TRBV4-3,TRBJ1-2,CASSQDSRVPYGYTF,TGCGCCAGCAGCCAAGATTCAAGGGTCCCCTATGGCTACACCTTC
NA,NA,TRBV7-9,TRBJ2-7,CASSLTVAHEQYF,TGTGCCAGCAGCTTAACGGTGGCCCACGAGCAGTACTTC
NA,NA,TRBV6-6,TRBJ1-5,CASSFPTGQVNQPQHF,TGTGCCAGCAGTTTTCCTACGGGACAAGTCAATCAGCCCCAGCATTTT
NA,once,TRBV2,TRBJ1-3,CASSVQYQKTGNTIYF,TGTGCCAGCAGTGTTCAGTACCAAAAAACGGGAAACACCATATATTTT
NA,NA,TRBV7-2,TRBJ1-5,CASSAGGGNNQPQHF,TGTGCCAGCAGCGCGGGGGGAGGGAATAATCAGCCCCAGCATTTT
NA,NA,TRBV9,TRBJ1-2,CASSGGGKNGYTF,TGTGCCAGCAGCGGCGGTGGGAAAAATGGCTACACCTTC
NA,NA,TRBV27,TRBJ2-3,CASSTHSTDTQYF,TGTGCCAGCAGTACCCATAGCACAGATACGCAGTATTTT
NA,NA,TRBV11-2,TRBJ2-3,CASREVDTQYF,TGTGCCAGCAGAGAGGTGGATACGCAGTATTTT
TRBD2,NA,TRBV6-1,TRBJ2-2,CASSGPGLAGADTGELFF,TGTGCCAGCAGTGGACCGGGACTAGCGGGCGCCGACACCGGGGAGCTGTTTTTT
NA,NA,TRBV7-9,TRBJ1-6,CASSLVEGGSPLHF,TGTGCCAGCAGCTTAGTTGAGGGTGGTTCACCCCTCCACTTT
TRBD1,NA,TRBV19,TRBJ1-2,CASSSRDREVGYTF,TGTGCCAGTAGTTCCCGGGACAGGGAGGTTGGCTACACCTTC
NA,NA,TRBV5-8,TRBJ2-7,CASSTSPYEQYF,TGTGCCAGCAGCACCAGTCCCTACGAGCAGTACTTT
NA,once,TRBV4-1,TRBJ2-7,CASSQETEYEQYF,TGCGCCAGCAGCCAAGAGACAGAGTACGAGCAGTACTTC
NA,NA,TRBV21-1,TRBJ1-6,CASSPKTDYNSPLHF,TGTGCCAGCAGTCCAAAGACCGACTATAATTCACCCCTCCACTTT
NA,NA,TRBV27,TRBJ1-1,CASGGTNTEAFF,TGTGCCAGCGGAGGTACGAACACTGAAGCTTTCTTT
NA,NA,TRBV28,TRBJ2-7,CASSSLLRDPSYEQYF,TGTGCCAGCAGTTCGCTGTTAAGGGATCCCAGCTACGAGCAGTACTTC
NA,NA,TRBV9,TRBJ1-6,CASSVENTGNSPLHF,TGTGCCAGCAGCGTAGAAAACACGGGGAATTCACCCCTCCACTTT
NA,NA,TRBV27,TRBJ1-6,CASSFGVPNYNSPLHF,TGTGCCAGCAGTTTTGGCGTGCCTAACTATAATTCACCCCTCCACTTT
TRBD1,few,TRBV2,TRBJ2-7,CASSESGQVTYEQYF,TGTGCCAGCAGTGAAAGCGGACAGGTAACCTACGAGCAGTACTTC
NA,once,TRBV27,TRBJ1-6,CASRELGAWAYSPLHF,TGTGCCAGCAGGGAGTTGGGGGCTTGGGCTTATTCACCCCTCCACTTT
TRBD2,once,TRBV2,TRBJ2-1,CASSHRRDYVYNEQFF,TGTGCCAGCAGCCATCGCCGGGACTACGTATACAATGAGCAGTTCTTC
NA,NA,TRBV21-1,TRBJ2-5,CTSSGCVATTFSETQYF,TGTACCAGCAGTGGCTGTGTAGCTACCACTTTCTCTGAGACCCAGTACTTC
NA,once,TRBV4-1,TRBJ2-5,CASSRSSYQETQYF,TGCGCCAGCAGCCGATCCTCGTACCAAGAGACCCAGTACTTC
NA,NA,TRBV27,TRBJ1-6,CASSPGLGNSPLHF,TGTGCCAGCAGTCCGGGACTAGGTAATTCACCCCTCCACTTT
NA,NA,TRBV5-6,TRBJ2-7,CASSFQTGPTYEQYF,TGTGCCAGCAGCTTCCAAACAGGGCCCACCTACGAGCAGTACTTC
NA,NA,TRBV6-1,TRBJ2-1,CASSELGGNEQFF,TGTGCCAGCAGTGAACTAGGTGGCAATGAGCAGTTCTTC
TRBD2,NA,TRBV6-4,TRBJ2-3,CASSGTSGGDTQYF,TGTGCCAGCAGTGGGACTAGCGGGGGGGATACGCAGTATTTT
TRBD1,NA,TRBV9,TRBJ1-2,CASSATEQGALRGYTF,TGTGCCAGCAGCGCCACAGAACAGGGGGCTCTTCGTGGCTACACCTTC
NA,NA,TRBV27,TRBJ1-6,CASSLGRSPLHF,TGTGCCAGCAGTCTCGGGCGGTCACCCCTCCACTTT
NA,NA,TRBV9,TRBJ1-3,CASSVASENTIYF,TGTGCCAGCAGCGTAGCTTCTGAAAACACCATATATTTT
TRBD1,NA,TRBV7-3,TRBJ1-3,CASSLTGTGGFGNTIYF,TGTGCCAGCAGCTTAACTGGGACAGGGGGCTTTGGAAACACCATATATTTT
NA,NA,TRBV27,TRBJ2-7,CASSYYGGEQYF,TGTGCCAGCAGTTACTATGGCGGGGAGCAGTACTTC